What follows describes a single T cell receptor (beta chain). Its antigen target is currently unknown. Per-base quality was not reported, and no clone a single base away is much larger than it. The collaborating institutions used their own protocols to collect whole blood in K2EDTA tubes. For TCRbeta analysis, collaborators shipped samples in one of three forms: frozen whole blood, isolated PBMCs, or DNA extracted from either of those sample types. These data originate in a study of blood T cell repertoires in COVID-19 (dated by TCRdb to about 2020). Study-level background: Samples from collaborators originated in the United States, Italy and Spain and spanned both the acute and convalescent phases of COVID-19. The samples were drawn from two sources: the first 160 participants of the ongoing ImmuneRACE study, and 1,200 or so subjects contributed by 6 global collaborators. Sample metadata almost always included a de-identified subject ID, COVID-19 status, age in years and sex. Subjects who had been exposed to COVID-19, were actively infected with it, or had recovered from it provided the deeply sampled blood TCRbeta repertoires that made up the dataset. Where HLA class I and class II types were available, the types were taken from metadata supplied by the sample provider, not from assay-based typing. The material from the prospective study consisted of cDNA or gDNA derived from T cells, B-cell-depleted T cells, or PBMCs. The repertoires were released in a freely available public database meant as a resource for research on the immune response to SARS-CoV-2. What the study reported, not specific to this receptor: How much clinical and demographic metadata was included differed by source and by participant, and the metadata was provided uncurated.

TCRbeta CDR3 regions were amplified from genomic DNA by means of the immunoSEQ Assay, a bias-controlled multiplex PCR. The paper's data handling went like this. The number of nucleated cells in each sample was estimated from the amplification of reference gene primers within the assay. Sequence reads were collapsed and filtered to measure the absolute abundance of every unique TCRbeta CDR3 rearrangement. Productive Simpson clonality was computed per sample as the square root of Simpson's diversity index over productive rearrangements. This immuneACCESS table, as held by TCRdb, lists in-frame sequences with V and J called but not all clones. Of the missing ones, under half trace to an unresolved V gene in checked studies; the others have no known cause. The V and J calls and clone size were taken over from that table, and D and trimming were inferred from the DNA. The sample table holds approximately 120,000 clones, of which over 80% were seen once. The ten largest clones capture approximately 1.1% of the sample.

The sequence derives from a human donor in a cohort sampled during active COVID-19. Source material: peripheral blood.

The CDR3 loop reads CASSLDPKGTYEQYF. The DNA reads as follows: TGTGCCAGCAGCCTCGACCCCAAGGGGACCTACGAGCAGTACTTC. The chain was built from TRBV6-5 and TRBJ2-7; D gene: possibly TRBD1, on 5 matching bases. Counted from cysteine to phenylalanine, this CDR3 has 15 amino acids. Only the CDR3 part of the read is kept: 45 bases, read in frame from the first base. V loses 6 bases, J loses 2 bases, and the germline ends lie 17 bases apart. CDR1 and CDR2, per the germline V gene, are MNHEY and SVGAGI.